The sample holds many counts of the clone carrying this T cell receptor (beta chain). The antigen is not known. The entry originates in a study of T-cell reconstitution after alpha-beta-depleted transplantation in children. With 1 base clipped from V and 3 bases from J, the junction kept 5 bases outside the gene matches. Germline-derived CDR1 and CDR2 are SGHAT and FQNNGV. The CDR3 extends over 15 amino acids. Study-wide findings and caveats: Alpha-beta T cells about two months after transplant reportedly derived from several hundred expanded graft clones. Diversity of TCRbeta at day 60 was high in some patients, arising from surviving recipient T cells and thymic progenitors. From newly produced T cells came most of the T-cell counts and diversity one year after transplant.

Library preparation (for TCRbeta) was performed with unique molecular identifiers. TCRdb used MiXCR to reprocess the PCR reads, holding one entry per CDR3 protein. The profile covers some 440,000 distinct CDR3 sequences, with 15% to 20% appearing a single time and roughly 27% taken by the ten largest. The sequence derives from a boy in the first two years of life who had a stem cell transplant for Wiskott-Aldrich syndrome, so the T cells may come from the graft donor. The chain has TRBV11-2 and TRBJ2-7; 8 nucleotides align to TRBD1. This specimen consisted of PBMCs, mostly from graft donor cells, obtained 360 days after TCRalphabeta/CD19-depleted stem cell transplant. The CDR3: CASSLGTGYFYEQYF. In DNA form, the CDR3 reads TGTGCCAGCAGCTTAGGGACAGGGTACTTCTACGAGCAGTACTTC.